One and the same sample provided the 15 T cell receptor beta chains below, sequenced in a study of T cell responses to AZD1222 COVID-19 vaccine. TCRdb's table, derived via immunoSEQ multiplex PCR, lists solely in-frame clones and lacks some. The sample consists of under 150,000 clones, 70% to 90% of them appearing once. The sequenced sample was peripheral blood, obtained on day 0 of AZD1222 vaccination. These receptors were collected from an adult in good health.

The V call is TRBV5-1, the J call TRBJ2-3, with TRBD1 identical over 7 bases. This CDR3 is built from 15 residues. V lost 0 bases to trimming and J lost 0 bases; unmatched junction nucleotides: 1. The germline V gene has CDR1 SGHRS and CDR2 YFSETQ. CDR3 loop: CASSLDRGSTDTQYF. As DNA, the CDR3 is TGCGCCAGCAGCTTGGACAGGGGAAGCACAGATACGCAGTATTTT.

The chain joins TRBV10-3 to TRBJ2-6, with D unclear. Trimming shortened V by 8 bases and J by 4 bases, and 3 bases separated the two germline ends. From germline, CDR1 is ENHRY and CDR2 SYGVKD. The CDR3 runs to 11 residues. DNA of the CDR3: TGTGCCATCCTCGGGGCCAACGTCCTGACTTTC. It specifies CAILGANVLTF.

This rearrangement joins TRBV30 to TRBJ1-2, with D unresolved. V was clipped by 1 base and J by 1 base, with 7 bases between them. Germline-derived CDR1 and CDR2 are GTSNPN and SVGIG (reference sequence). This CDR3 is built from 13 residues. This CDR3 reads CAWSAGINYGYTF. CDR3 coding DNA: TGTGCCTGGAGTGCCGGGATTAACTATGGCTACACCTTC.

V gene TRBV5-5 combines with J gene TRBJ2-1, with D perhaps TRBD2 (6 bases). The germline V and J ends were trimmed by 2 bases and 9 bases, with 15 bases remaining between them. Germline lookup yields CDR1 SGHKS and CDR2 YYEKEE (reference sequence). The CDR3 is 14 amino acids. In nucleotides, the CDR3 is TGTGCCAGCAGCTTACTAGCTGCAGAAGGTGAGCAGTTCTTC. Protein sequence: CASSLLAAEGEQFF.

Sample share makes this clone medium-sized. The V and J genes are TRBV12-5 and TRBJ1-6, with 7 bases that match TRBD1. Germline V gives CDR1 LGHNT, CDR2 FRNRAP. J lost 3 bases, V lost 0 bases, and 8 bases had no gene match. The CDR3 is 18 amino acids. Here the CDR3 DNA reads TGTGCTAGTGGTTTGGTACAGGGGAAAGAAAGCTATAATTCACCCCTCCACTTT. Its protein product is CASGLVQGKESYNSPLHF. The variable domain in full, with the rest retrieved from reference TRBV12-5 and TRBJ1-6, is DARVTQTPRHKVTEMGQEVTMRCQPILGHNTVFWYRQTMMQGLELLAYFRNRAPLDDSGMPKDRFSAEMPDATLATLKIQPSEPRDSAVYFCASGLVQGKESYNSPLHFGNGTRLTVT.

This CDR3 reads CASSQDANTDTQYF. In DNA, the CDR3 is TGCGCCAGCAGCCAAGATGCAAACACAGATACGCAGTATTTT. The chain links TRBV4-1 to TRBJ2-3; D not certain. Germline loops: CDR1 MGHRA, CDR2 YSYEKL. V lost 0 bases to trimming and J lost 2 bases, with 6 bases between them. The CDR3 has 14 amino acids.

This clone was detected once. The chain employs TRBV27 and TRBJ1-6; D perhaps matches TRBD1 (6 bases). CDR1 MNHEY and CDR2 SMNVEV come from the germline V gene (reference sequence). V gave up 2 bases and J gave up 0 bases, with 8 bases separating them. The CDR3 runs to 16 residues. Written as DNA, the CDR3 is TGTGCCAGCAGTTTAACAGGGAACTCCTATAATTCACCCCTCCACTTT. It translates to CASSLTGNSYNSPLHF.

This clone was counted only a few times. This chain links TRBV5-8 with TRBJ2-1, with TRBD1 matching 7 bases. Germline trimming cut 0 bases from V and 4 bases from J; bases unmatched to any gene: 10. This CDR3 has 17 residues. Germline V gene lookup returns CDR1 SGHTS and CDR2 YDEGEE. In DNA form, the CDR3 reads TGTGCCAGCAGCTTGGGTATCGGGACAGCGTTTTACAATGAGCAGTTCTTC. This translates into CASSLGIGTAFYNEQFF. The full variable domain, with the rest looked up from reference TRBV5-8 and TRBJ2-1, is EAGVTQSPTHLIKTRGQQATLRCSPISGHTSVYWYQQALGLGLQFLLWYDEGEERNRGNFPPRFSGRQFPNYSSELNVNALELEDSALYLCASSLGIGTAFYNEQFFGPGTRLTVL.

This clone showed up just a few times. V gene TRBV9 combines with J gene TRBJ1-3; TRBD1 aligns across 7 bases. Losses at the gene ends were 3 bases for V and 4 bases for J; bases not matched to a gene: 7. The CDR3 runs to 15 residues. In germline, CDR1 is SGDLS, CDR2 YYNGEE. Written as DNA, the CDR3 is TGTGCCAGCAGCGGACAGGGAGGCCGCGGAAACACCATATATTTT. Amino acids: CASSGQGGRGNTIYF.

In this sample, this clone turned up once. V usage is TRBV4-3 and J usage is TRBJ1-4; D remains ambiguous. The CDR3 consists of 12 residues. V was shortened by 1 base and J by 5 bases, with 2 bases between the two germline ends. The germline V gene encodes CDR1 LGHNA and CDR2 YSLEER. CDR3 DNA sequence: TGCGCCAGCAGCCAAGGAAATGAAAAACTGTTTTTT. It codes for CASSQGNEKLFF.

This clone was observed a single time. The chain employs TRBV4-1 and TRBJ1-6; D is unresolved. Germline CDR1 is MGHRA and CDR2 is YSYEKL. V was trimmed by 4 bases and J by 4 bases, leaving 11 bases between them. The CDR3 is 15 residues long. The DNA for the CDR3 is TGCGCCAGCAGCCTGGCGGAGGGTTATAATTCACCCCTCCACTTT. As protein: CASSLAEGYNSPLHF.

The gene calls are TRBV19 and TRBJ1-6; D is uncertain. Per germline, CDR1 LNHDA and CDR2 SQIVND (reference sequence). Trimming removed 6 bases from V and 7 bases from J, with 25 bases in between. The CDR3 covers 18 residues. CDR3 nucleotide sequence: TGTGCCAGTAGACCGCAGGTCGAGTCCTCCGCACGAAATTCACCCCTCCACTTT. This encodes CASRPQVESSARNSPLHF.

This clone has only one observation. The chain has TRBV6-5 and TRBJ2-1, with unresolved D. V lost 8 bases to trimming and J lost 9 bases, with 11 bases between them. This CDR3 is 11 amino acids long. CDR1 is MNHEY and CDR2 is SVGAGI in the germline V gene. CDR3 loop: CASHRLGEQFF. CDR3 sequence (DNA): TGTGCCAGCCACAGATTGGGTGAGCAGTTCTTC.

The chain recombines TRBV4-1 with TRBJ1-5; D gene uncertain. Germline V gene sequence: CDR1 MGHRA, CDR2 YSYEKL. V was pared by 0 bases and J by 6 bases, with 21 bases between. The CDR3 spans 18 residues. The CDR3, as DNA: TGCGCCAGCAGCCAAGATTTGGGCCCGGGCTGGGGAGGTCAGCCCCAGCATTTT. Residues: CASSQDLGPGWGGQPQHF.

V gene TRBV5-6 combines with J gene TRBJ2-1, with D tentatively TRBD1 or TRBD2 (5 bases each). V dropped 2 bases and J dropped 3 bases, with 12 bases sitting between them. Germline-derived CDR1 and CDR2 are SGHDT and YYEEEE. CDR3 length: 15 amino acids. The CDR3 here is CASSFAGTRYNEQFF. CDR3 DNA sequence: TGTGCCAGCAGCTTTGCCGGGACCCGCTACAATGAGCAGTTCTTC.